This record looks at one TCR beta chain sequence and its context. Based on its abundance in the sample, this clone is medium-sized (0.01 to 0.1%). It has no known antigen specificity. Per-base qualities were not stored, and no clone one base away is much larger. The record originates from a study of metastatic and nonmetastatic thyroid tumors (dated by TCRdb to about 2020). About the study as a whole: The researchers compared repertoires between peripheral blood samples and tumor or nodule tissue samples from patients with malignant or benign thyroid disease. Paper-wide results and their limitations: In both blood and tumor samples, TCR beta diversity was reported to be significantly higher in malignant tumors than in benign nodules.

To prepare the library, PCR was applied. The sequencing machine was an Illumina HiSeq 4000. High-throughput sequencing was used to profile the CDR3 region of the TCR beta-chain in every patient. From the authors' description of their analysis: A classifier to discriminate distant-metastatic papillary thyroid cancer patients was built from CDR3 differences across clinicopathological groups. Repertoire diversity was assessed with the Shannon index, and tumor-blood repertoire similarity with the Morisita-Horn index. TCRdb redid the processing of the public reads, applying fastp at Q25 and MiXCR, and retained in-frame beta chains. TCRdb's processing, not the study's, gives the V and J calls here. Across this sample there are approximately 16,000 clones, with more than 10% seen only once. About 30% of the sample is taken by the ten largest. The germline V gene (reference sequence) yields MNHEY for CDR1 and SMNVEV for CDR2. Trimming costs V 1 base and J 4 bases, and their ends lie 5 bases apart. The CDR3 starts with the cysteine, ends with the phenylalanine, and has 13 residues. Of the read, only the CDR3 DNA is kept; its 39 bases are in frame from base 1.

No patient had received any treatment before thyroid surgery. Using T-cell receptor beta sequencing, the study looked back at clinical samples from patients collected from about 2011 to 2019. The receptor was isolated from a female donor with papillary thyroid cancer or a benign thyroid nodule (not recorded which). Some clones in this sample may be carry-over from other donors' samples. Sequenced input: blood. In this chain, TRBV27 is recombined with TRBJ1-3; the D segment cannot be called with confidence. The CDR3 has the sequence CASSLFSGNTIYF. The DNA sequence reads TGTGCCAGCAGTTTATTTTCCGGAAACACCATATATTTT.